This T cell receptor beta chain was identified during a study of blood T cell repertoires in COVID-19. Study at large: Italy, Spain and the United States were the sources of the convalescent and acute COVID-19 samples. PBMCs, B-cell-depleted T cells, or T cells were the source of the cDNA or gDNA that made up the material.

In the authors' workflow: Counts of nucleated cells, estimated from reference gene primer amplification, were obtained. Method: immunoSEQ multiplex PCR; TCRdb's copy keeps in-frame clones and lacks some. V and J calls and clone size are given by that table; D and trimming were obtained from the DNA. The repertoire has approximately 300,000 clones, 87% of them found once; the top ten carry 2.2%. Germline assignment: CDR1 LNHNV and CDR2 YYDKDF (reference sequence). The CDR3 is 15 amino acids. J lost 4 bases, V lost 4 bases, and 4 bases had no gene match. This chain joins TRBV15 and TRBJ2-5, with 12 bases fitting TRBD1. Sequenced material: peripheral blood. This receptor was obtained from a woman between 50 and 59 years old who had recovered from COVID-19. This chain's CDR3 is CATSKGQGAAETQYF. The CDR3 DNA sequence: TGTGCCACCAGCAAGGGACAGGGGGCGGCAGAGACCCAGTACTTC.